The entry below describes one T cell receptor beta chain. Its target is not known. The data were taken from a study of cytomegalovirus exposure and HLA in healthy donors. Study-wide findings and caveats: Data from an earlier analysis indicated that most TCR beta V segments were productive either about 90% or about 30% of the time.

The V gene end was trimmed by 4 bases and the J gene end by 3 bases; junction bases not matched to a gene: 16. This CDR3 spans 17 amino acids. Germline assignment: CDR1 SGHKS and CDR2 YYEKEE (reference sequence). The PCR made use of 60 Vbeta and 13 Jbeta primers. This table comes from immunoSEQ multiplex PCR, and its TCRdb copy is limited to in-frame clones, with some not included. Altogether over 150,000 clones are present, more than 65% being singletons, with the ten largest covering 2.8%. Sequencing used PBMCs. The receptor was isolated from a woman in her forties in good health and CMV-seropositive. The chain links TRBV5-5 to TRBJ2-7; TRBD2 matches 7 bases. CDR3 sequence reads: CASSPGPSGEGFYEQYF. In nucleotides, the CDR3 is TGTGCCAGCAGCCCGGGACCCAGCGGGGAAGGTTTCTACGAGCAGTACTTC.